Following are 10 T cell receptor beta chains from one sample sequenced in a study of blood T cell repertoires in COVID-19. The table came from immunoSEQ multiplex PCR; TCRdb's copy has only in-frame clones and leaves some out. Altogether tens of thousands of clones are present, 80% to 90% being singletons, with the ten largest covering about 5%. The sequenced material came from peripheral blood. These receptors were collected from a human donor in a cohort sampled during active COVID-19.

The CDR3 loop reads CASSPRPTSGAWEQYF. The CDR3, as DNA: TGTGCCAGCAGTCCTCGACCCACTAGCGGGGCCTGGGAGCAGTACTTC. This chain links TRBV9 with TRBJ2-7, with TRBD2 matching over 10 bases. CDR1 is SGDLS, CDR2 YYNGEE, per germline. The CDR3 is made up of 16 amino acids. Germline trimming cut 5 bases from V and 7 bases from J; bases unmatched to any gene: 15.

This clone was seen just once. CDR3 residues: CASSGYPGSPPEQYF. The DNA of the CDR3 is TGTGCCAGCAGCGGCTACCCCGGGAGTCCCCCCGAGCAGTACTTC. J is TRBJ2-7 and V is TRBV7-2, with D possibly being TRBD2 (6 bases). Germline CDR1 SGHTA, CDR2 FQGNSA. The V gene lost 5 bases and the J gene lost 6 bases, with 20 bases spanning the gap. The CDR3 has 15 amino acids. Filled out from reference TRBV7-2 and TRBJ2-7, the complete variable domain reads GAGVSQSPSNKVTEKGKDVELRCDPISGHTALYWYRQSLGQGLEFLIYFQGNSAPDKSGLPSDRFSAERTGGSVSTLTIQRTQQEDSAVYLCASSGYPGSPPEQYFGPGTRLTVT.

J is TRBJ1-3 and V is TRBV10-3, with 7 bases lining up with TRBD1. The CDR3 is made up of 16 amino acids. The germline CDR1 and CDR2 sequences are ENHRY and SYGVKD. The V segment lost 4 bases and the J segment 1 base; nucleotides outside the gene matches: 7. CDR3 bases: TGTGCCATCAGTGGTGACAGGGAAGGGTCTGGAAACACCATATATTTT. As protein: CAISGDREGSGNTIYF.

This sequence joins TRBV11-2 and TRBJ1-6; D is unresolved. The CDR3 runs to 13 residues. Germline V gene sequence: CDR1 SGHAT, CDR2 FQNNGV. Trimming removed 2 bases at V and 9 bases at J, with 8 bases between. CDR3 nucleotides: TGTGCCAGCAGCTTAAACGAGGTTTCACCCCTCCACTTT. Its protein product is CASSLNEVSPLHF.

V usage is TRBV4-1 and J usage is TRBJ2-7; D unclear. Looked up from germline, CDR1 is MGHRA and CDR2 is YSYEKL. V was pared by 4 bases and J by 4 bases, with 14 bases between. The CDR3 is 14 residues long. Here the CDR3 DNA reads TGCGCCAGCAGCCCGGTCCCACCCGCGTACGAGCAGTACTTC. Its protein is CASSPVPPAYEQYF.

The gene calls are TRBV4-1 and TRBJ2-5; 8 bases agree with TRBD2. Unmatched junction bases numbered 11, after V lost 0 bases and J lost 5 bases. The germline V gene encodes CDR1 MGHRA and CDR2 YSYEKL. This CDR3 is built from 17 residues. CDR3: CASSQDPGGSSRETQYF. CDR3 DNA: TGCGCCAGCAGCCAAGATCCGGGAGGGTCCTCCAGGGAGACCCAGTACTTC.

This clone came up a few times. This rearrangement joins TRBV29-1 to TRBJ1-1, with a tentative D call TRBD1 (6 bases). The length of the CDR3 is 14 residues. Trimming cost V 4 bases and J 3 bases, with 15 bases left between them. The germline V gene encodes CDR1 SQVTM and CDR2 ANQGSEA. CDR3 DNA sequence: TGCAGCGTTGTTTATCCTAAGGGGGACACTGAAGCTTTCTTT. The encoded protein is CSVVYPKGDTEAFF.

This clone was counted a single time. The chain links TRBV18 to TRBJ2-6; D is perhaps TRBD1 (6 bases). Germline lookup yields CDR1 KGHSH and CDR2 LQKENI. The CDR3 is 16 residues long. Trimming cost V 2 bases and J 2 bases, with 10 bases left between them. CDR3 DNA sequence: TGTGCCAGCTCACCAGTACAGGGAGCTGGGGCCAACGTCCTGACTTTC. It is translated as CASSPVQGAGANVLTF.

CDR3 in DNA: TGTGCCAGCATCCAAGCGGGGGGAGGGGATACGCAGTATTTT. Its protein is CASIQAGGGDTQYF. The chain recombines TRBV6-6 with TRBJ2-3; 9 bases agree with TRBD2. The CDR3 runs 14 residues. The V gene's germline CDR1 is MNHNY and CDR2 SVGAGI (reference sequence). V lost 7 bases, J lost 6 bases, and 8 bases stayed unmatched.

The J gene is TRBJ2-7, the V gene TRBV19; 9 bases line up with TRBD2. In germline, CDR1 is LNHDA, CDR2 SQIVND (reference sequence). V shed 6 bases and J 3 bases; nucleotides not matched to a gene: 9. This CDR3 spans 15 amino acids. The DNA of the CDR3 is TGTGCCAGTAGAGCCAGAGCGGGGGGCGACTACGAGCAGTACTTC. Translated, it gives CASRARAGGDYEQYF.